A selection of T cell receptor beta chains follows, all from one sample in a study of T cell responses to AZD1222 COVID-19 vaccine. Some clones are missing from TCRdb's copy, which holds only in-frame ones; the method was immunoSEQ multiplex PCR. This sample has 90,000 to 120,000 clones, with about 86% found just once. Sequences were derived from peripheral blood, sampled on day 0 of AZD1222 vaccination. The receptors shown here come from an adult in good health. The CDR3 runs from the conserved cysteine through the conserved F or W. D genes are given only for firm matches. Where a row states a size, it is once, few, many or the class of an expanded clone; other rows omit it.

j_call v_call d_call clone_size cdr3_nt cdr3_aa
TRBJ1-2 TRBV19 TRBD1 NA TGTGCCAGCACGAAGACAGGGGGCATCCTCTATGGCTACACCTTC CASTKTGGILYGYTF
TRBJ1-6 TRBV30 NA NA TGTGCCTGGAGTCCCCTTAAGGGTTCACCCCTCCACTTT CAWSPLKGSPLHF
TRBJ1-2 TRBV4-1 NA NA TGCGCCAGCAGCCCATTCCGGGACAACTATGGCTACACCTTC CASSPFRDNYGYTF
TRBJ1-2 TRBV7-2 NA NA TGTGCCAGCAGCTTAGATTTGGGGCAGGGGCCTAACTATGGCTACACCTTC CASSLDLGQGPNYGYTF
TRBJ1-3 TRBV28 NA once TGTGCCAGCAGTTTGGTCGACACGCAGGGCACCATATATTTT CASSLVDTQGTIYF
TRBJ2-7 TRBV5-4 TRBD1 NA TGTGCCAGCAGCTTGGAACTACAGGGGGACCCCTACGAGCAGTACTTC CASSLELQGDPYEQYF
TRBJ2-1 TRBV7-2 TRBD1 NA TGTGCCAGCAGATCCCCGGGACAGGGACGGGGGGAGCAGTTCTTC CASRSPGQGRGEQFF
TRBJ2-5 TRBV6-5 NA NA TGTGCCAGCAGTCGAGGATTGAGAGAGACCCAGTACTTC CASSRGLRETQYF
TRBJ1-1 TRBV5-4 NA NA TGTGCCAGCAGCTTGGCCCCCCGGGTGGGGAACACTGAAGCTTTCTTT CASSLAPRVGNTEAFF
TRBJ2-5 TRBV6-5 NA few TGTGCCAGCAGTTACTCGCTGACCGGGACCAGGGAGACCCAGTACTTC CASSYSLTGTRETQYF
TRBJ1-3 TRBV19 NA NA TGTGCCAGTAGTATTGCAAACACCATATATTTT CASSIANTIYF
TRBJ1-5 TRBV6-1 NA NA TGTGCCAGCAGTGAATACCAGCCCCAGCATTTT CASSEYQPQHF
TRBJ1-6 TRBV6-4 NA NA TGTGCCAGCAGCGCCGGGACACAGAATTCACCCCTCCACTTT CASSAGTQNSPLHF
TRBJ2-3 TRBV27 NA NA TGTGCCAGCAGTTCGGGGCCAAGTTCAAGAGATACGCAGTATTTT CASSSGPSSRDTQYF
TRBJ2-7 TRBV5-1 NA NA TGCGCCAGCAGCTTGGCCAGCCTCTACGAGCAGTACTTC CASSLASLYEQYF
TRBJ2-5 TRBV5-1 NA NA TGCGCCAGCAGCTTGGGGGCGAACCAAGAGACCCAGTACTTC CASSLGANQETQYF
TRBJ1-1 TRBV6-5 NA NA TGTGCCAGCAGGCGGAACACTGAAGCTTTCTTT CASRRNTEAFF
TRBJ1-6 TRBV20-1 NA NA TGCAGTGCTAGTGGACAGATAAATTCACCCCTCCACTTT CSASGQINSPLHF
TRBJ2-7 TRBV15 NA NA TGTGCCACCAGCAACGACCGGTCGAGCTACGAGCAGTACTTC CATSNDRSSYEQYF
TRBJ2-3 TRBV28 NA once TGTGCCAGCAGCCGTCGGATTTCCACAGATACGCAGTATTTT CASSRRISTDTQYF
TRBJ1-1 TRBV25-1 TRBD1 NA TGTGCCAGCAGGGACAGGGGCGTGGGTGAAGCTTTCTTT CASRDRGVGEAFF
TRBJ2-7 TRBV6-6 TRBD2 NA TGTGCCAGCAGTCCCCGGCGGGGGGACGAGCAGTACTTC CASSPRRGDEQYF
TRBJ1-4 TRBV5-4 NA once TGTGCCAGCAGCCCCGACACAGGACCTAATGAAAAACTGTTTTTT CASSPDTGPNEKLFF
TRBJ2-4 TRBV5-1 NA NA TGCGCCAGCAGGATAGAAGGTAGCTATGGAGACATTCAGTACTTC CASRIEGSYGDIQYF
TRBJ2-2 TRBV30 NA NA TGTGCCTGGAGTGCAGGGACCGGGGAGCTGTTTTTT CAWSAGTGELFF
TRBJ1-2 TRBV7-2 NA NA TGTGCCAGCAGCTTGGTCCCTGGGGACGGCTACACCTTC CASSLVPGDGYTF
TRBJ1-1 TRBV9 TRBD1 NA TGTGCCAGCAGCGGGCGACAGGGGACGATGAACACTGAAGCTTTCTTT CASSGRQGTMNTEAFF
TRBJ2-4 TRBV11-1 NA few TGTGCCAGCAGCTCAGGGGGGGCCAAAAACATTCAGTACTTC CASSSGGAKNIQYF
TRBJ1-1 TRBV5-5 TRBD1 NA TGTGCCAGCAGTTGGGACAGTAACACTGAAGCTTTCTTT CASSWDSNTEAFF
TRBJ1-2 TRBV4-2 NA many TGTGCCAGCAGCCAAGTTGGCGGAAACTATGGCTACACCTTC CASSQVGGNYGYTF
TRBJ2-5 TRBV7-2 TRBD1 NA TGTGCCAGCAGCGCATTCCGCCGAGACAGGGGGCAAGAGACCCAGTACTTC CASSAFRRDRGQETQYF
TRBJ2-5 TRBV5-4 TRBD1 NA TGTGCCAGCAGCCGGCGGGACAGGGAGACCCAGTACTTC CASSRRDRETQYF
TRBJ1-6 TRBV14 NA NA TGTGCCAGCAGCCAAGATCTAGGGAATTCACCCCTCCACTTT CASSQDLGNSPLHF
TRBJ2-5 TRBV18 NA NA TGTGCCAGCTCACGGACTACAGAGAAACAAGAGACCCAGTACTTC CASSRTTEKQETQYF
TRBJ2-1 TRBV3-1/TRBV3-2 NA once TGTGCCAGCAGCCCCCGAGAGACACTGCCCAATGAGCAGTTCTTC CASSPRETLPNEQFF
TRBJ2-5 TRBV5-4 NA NA TGTGCCAGCAGCTGGAGGGGAAAGAATCAGCGAGAGACCCAGTACTTC CASSWRGKNQRETQYF
TRBJ1-1 TRBV19 NA NA TGTGCCAGTAGTATACAAAGGGGGACTGAAGCTTTCTTT CASSIQRGTEAFF
TRBJ1-5 TRBV15 NA NA TGTGCCACCAGCAGTTTCATACCGGGACCGATCAATCAGCCCCAGCATTTT CATSSFIPGPINQPQHF
TRBJ2-1 TRBV30 NA NA TGTGCCTGGAGGTGGAACAATGAGCAGTTCTTC CAWRWNNEQFF
TRBJ2-7 TRBV5-6 NA NA TGTGCCAGCAGCTTGGTGGACTCACCCACCTACGAGCAGTACTTC CASSLVDSPTYEQYF
TRBJ2-7 TRBV12-3/TRBV12-4 NA NA TGTGCCAGCAGTTTTGACAGAACAAACGAGCAGTACTTC CASSFDRTNEQYF
TRBJ1-2 TRBV7-6 TRBD1 few TGTGCCAGCAGCCCAGGGGGACAGGGGACGGCTGGCTACACCTTC CASSPGGQGTAGYTF
TRBJ2-7 TRBV5-6 TRBD2 NA TGTGCCAGCAGCTTAGGGCTAGCGGGGCGTTCCACCTACGAGCAGTACTTC CASSLGLAGRSTYEQYF
TRBJ2-4 TRBV5-1 TRBD1 NA TGCGCCAGCAGCCTGGGACAGGACTCTATTAACATTCAGTACTTC CASSLGQDSINIQYF
TRBJ2-7 TRBV20-1 NA NA TGCAGTGCTAGTATGGTGGGGGACGAGCAGTACTTC CSASMVGDEQYF
TRBJ2-1 TRBV16 TRBD2 NA TGTGCCAGCAGCAAACCCGGGGAGGGCCGCAATGAGCAGTTCTTC CASSKPGEGRNEQFF
TRBJ1-3 TRBV29-1 NA NA TGCAGCGTTGGCTCCGGTGGGAACACCATATATTTT CSVGSGGNTIYF
TRBJ2-5 TRBV7-3 TRBD1 NA TGTGCCAGCAGCCCGACCCGGGACAGGGTTTTTGGAGAGACCCAGTACTTC CASSPTRDRVFGETQYF
TRBJ1-6 TRBV3-1/TRBV3-2 TRBD1 NA TGTGCCAGCAGCCAAGCCAACTGGGGACAGGGGGACTCACCCCTCCACTTT CASSQANWGQGDSPLHF